The clone carrying this T cell receptor beta chain came up a few times. What it recognizes is unknown. This entry comes from a study of T-cell memory formation after mild COVID-19. The 5'RACE method, run with constant-segment primers, produced TCR alpha and TCR beta cDNA libraries (carrying sample barcodes and UMIs). TCRdb itself ran the 5' RACE reads through MiXCR, one entry per CDR3 protein. The sample holds about 150,000 distinct CDR3 sequences; 15% to 20% are singletons and the top ten take around 2.5%. V was clipped by 5 bases and J by 7 bases, with 14 bases between them. The germline gives CDR1 SGHTA, CDR2 FQGNSA. CDR3 length: 13 amino acids. Study outcomes and limitations: Some responding clones appeared in pre-infection memory, suggesting cross-reactive memory joined.

Sequenced input: PBMCs or a T cell subset sorted from them (not recorded which). This clonotype originated in an adult woman who had mild COVID-19 (a few samples of this study predate the infection). Cell type and time point are not known. This chain uses TRBV7-2 with TRBJ2-5; D gene uncertain. DNA of the CDR3: TGTGCCAGCAGCCCTGGGCAGTCAGTGACCCAGTACTTC. Amino acids: CASSPGQSVTQYF. The whole variable domain, filled in from reference TRBV7-2 and TRBJ2-5, reads GAGVSQSPSNKVTEKGKDVELRCDPISGHTALYWYRQSLGQGLEFLIYFQGNSAPDKSGLPSDRFSAERTGGSVSTLTIQRTQQEDSAVYLCASSPGQSVTQYFGPGTRLLVL.